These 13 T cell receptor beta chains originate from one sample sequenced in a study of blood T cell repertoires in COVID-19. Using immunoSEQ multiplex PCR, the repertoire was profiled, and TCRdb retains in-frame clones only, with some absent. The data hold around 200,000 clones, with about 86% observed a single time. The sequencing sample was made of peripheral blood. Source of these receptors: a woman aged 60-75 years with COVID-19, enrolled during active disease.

The CDR3 reads CASRPVIRQRSTAYGYTF. The CDR3 DNA is TGTGCCAGCAGACCCGTAATAAGACAGAGATCTACGGCTTATGGCTACACCTTC. The chain uses TRBV28 and TRBJ1-2, with D possibly being TRBD1 (5 bases). The ends were cut back, 6 bases at V and 5 bases at J, with 28 bases in the middle. The germline CDR1 and CDR2 sequences are MDHEN and SYDVKM. The CDR3 covers 18 residues.

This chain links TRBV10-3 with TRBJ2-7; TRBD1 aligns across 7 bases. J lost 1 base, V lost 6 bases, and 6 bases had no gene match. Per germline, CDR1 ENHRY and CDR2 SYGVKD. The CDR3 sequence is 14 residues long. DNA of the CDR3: TGTGCCATCAGGCCGACAGGGTCTTCCTACGAGCAGTACTTC. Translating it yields CAIRPTGSSYEQYF.

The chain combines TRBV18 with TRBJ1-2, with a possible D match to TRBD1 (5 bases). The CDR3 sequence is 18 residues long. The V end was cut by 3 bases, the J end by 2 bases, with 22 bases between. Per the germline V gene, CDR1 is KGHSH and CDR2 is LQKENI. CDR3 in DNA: TGTGCCAGCTCACCTACGCTTATAGGGCGGGGGTTCAACTATGGCTACACCTTC. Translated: CASSPTLIGRGFNYGYTF.

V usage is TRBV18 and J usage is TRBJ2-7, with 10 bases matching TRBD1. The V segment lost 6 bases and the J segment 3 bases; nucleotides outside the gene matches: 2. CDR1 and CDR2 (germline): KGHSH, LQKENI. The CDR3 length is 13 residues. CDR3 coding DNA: TGTGCCAGCTCTCGGACAGGGGGCTACGAGCAGTACTTC. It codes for CASSRTGGYEQYF.

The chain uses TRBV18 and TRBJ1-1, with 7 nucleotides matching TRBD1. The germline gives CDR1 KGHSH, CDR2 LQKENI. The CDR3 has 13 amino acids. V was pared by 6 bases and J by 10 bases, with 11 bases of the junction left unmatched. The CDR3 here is CASSSRQGERAFF. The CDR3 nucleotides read TGTGCCAGCTCCTCCCGACAGGGAGAGAGAGCTTTCTTT.

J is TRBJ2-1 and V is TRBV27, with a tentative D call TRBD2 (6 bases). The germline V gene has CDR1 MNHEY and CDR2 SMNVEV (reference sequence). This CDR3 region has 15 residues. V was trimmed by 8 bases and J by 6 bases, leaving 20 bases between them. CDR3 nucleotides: TGTGCCAGCTCTCCCGGCGGGGTAGCATCCAATGAGCAGTTCTTC. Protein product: CASSPGGVASNEQFF.

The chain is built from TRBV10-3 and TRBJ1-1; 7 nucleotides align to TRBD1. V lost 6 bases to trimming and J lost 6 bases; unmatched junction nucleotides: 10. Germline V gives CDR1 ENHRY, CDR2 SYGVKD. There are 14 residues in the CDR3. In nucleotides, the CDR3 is TGTGCCATCAGCGCCCGACAGGGAGCGTCTGAAGCTTTCTTT. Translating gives CAISARQGASEAFF.

The CDR3 loop is CASSQDTRGLYGYTF. CDR3 DNA sequence: TGCGCCAGCAGCCAAGACACCAGGGGGCTCTATGGCTACACCTTC. The chain has TRBV4-3 and TRBJ1-2, with TRBD1 matching 8 bases. Germline CDR1 and CDR2: LGHNA and YSLEER. Trimming removed 0 bases from V and 4 bases from J; junction bases left unmatched: 4. The CDR3 sequence is 15 residues long.

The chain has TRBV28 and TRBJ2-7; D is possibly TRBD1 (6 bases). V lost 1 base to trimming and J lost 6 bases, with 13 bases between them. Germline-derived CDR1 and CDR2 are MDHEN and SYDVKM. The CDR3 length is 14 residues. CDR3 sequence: CASSLLGQGAEQYF. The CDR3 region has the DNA TGTGCCAGCAGTTTATTGGGACAAGGAGCCGAGCAGTACTTC.

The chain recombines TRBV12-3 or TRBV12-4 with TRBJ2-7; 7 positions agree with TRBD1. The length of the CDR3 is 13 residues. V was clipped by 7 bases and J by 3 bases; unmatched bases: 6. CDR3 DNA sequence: TGTGCCAGCAACACAGGGGCTAACTACGAGCAGTACTTC. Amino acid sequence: CASNTGANYEQYF.

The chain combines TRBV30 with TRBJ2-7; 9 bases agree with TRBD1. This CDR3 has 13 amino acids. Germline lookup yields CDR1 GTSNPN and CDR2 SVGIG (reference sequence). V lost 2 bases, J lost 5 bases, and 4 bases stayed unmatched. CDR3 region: CAWSITGGDEQYF. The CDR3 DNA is TGTGCCTGGAGTATAACAGGGGGCGACGAGCAGTACTTC.

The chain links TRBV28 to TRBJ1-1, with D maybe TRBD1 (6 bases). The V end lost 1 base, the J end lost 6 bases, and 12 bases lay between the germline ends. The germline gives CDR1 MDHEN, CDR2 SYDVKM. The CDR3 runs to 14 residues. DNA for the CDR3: TGTGCCAGCAGTTTATTCCAGGGGATCGCTGAAGCTTTCTTT. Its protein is CASSLFQGIAEAFF.

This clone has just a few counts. The CDR3 region is CASSERWGGNTEAFF. CDR3 DNA sequence: TGTGCCAGCAGTGAAAGATGGGGGGGTAACACTGAAGCTTTCTTT. V is TRBV6-1 and J is TRBJ1-1, with D perhaps matching TRBD1 (5 bases). V lost 2 bases and J lost 2, with 12 bases in between. CDR3 length: 15 amino acids. Per the germline V gene, CDR1 is MNHNS and CDR2 is SASEGT.